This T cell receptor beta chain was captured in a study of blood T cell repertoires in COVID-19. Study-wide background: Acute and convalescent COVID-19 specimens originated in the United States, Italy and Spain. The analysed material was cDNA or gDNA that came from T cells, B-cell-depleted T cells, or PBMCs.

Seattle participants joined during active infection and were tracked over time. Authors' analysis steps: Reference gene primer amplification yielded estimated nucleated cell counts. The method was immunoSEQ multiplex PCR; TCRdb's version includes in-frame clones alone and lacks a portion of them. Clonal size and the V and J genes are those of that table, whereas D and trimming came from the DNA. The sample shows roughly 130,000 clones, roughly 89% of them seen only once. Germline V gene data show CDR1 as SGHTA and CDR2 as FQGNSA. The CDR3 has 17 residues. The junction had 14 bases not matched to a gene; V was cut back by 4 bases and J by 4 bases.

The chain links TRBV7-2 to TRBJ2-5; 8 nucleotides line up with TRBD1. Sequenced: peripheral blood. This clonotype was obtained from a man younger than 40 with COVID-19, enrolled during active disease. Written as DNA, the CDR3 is TGTGCCAGCAGCTCAATAGAATACAGGGGGAGAGGAGAGACCCAGTACTTC. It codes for CASSSIEYRGRGETQYF. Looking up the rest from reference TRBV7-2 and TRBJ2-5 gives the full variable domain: GAGVSQSPSNKVTEKGKDVELRCDPISGHTALYWYRQSLGQGLEFLIYFQGNSAPDKSGLPSDRFSAERTGGSVSTLTIQRTQQEDSAVYLCASSSIEYRGRGETQYFGPGTRLLVL.